A selection of T cell receptor beta chains follows, all from one sample in a study of beta chain features in type 1 diabetes. Data came from immunoSEQ multiplex PCR; TCRdb stores just in-frame clones and leaves some out. The sample shows 810,000 or so clones, under 20% of them seen only once. Sequencing was done on a sample of naive CD4+ T cells from blood. The source of these receptors is a woman aged 18-35 years in good health. Each CDR3 is given with its conserved first and last residue. A D gene is named only where the DNA matches it firmly. Clone size is shown for a subset of rows, as once, few, many or a class of expanded clone.

>NA|NA|TRBJ2-3|TRBV7-8
TGTGCCAGCAGACGCCGAACAGATACGCAGTATTTT
CASRRRTDTQYF
>NA|many|TRBJ2-1|TRBV14
TGTGCCAGCAGCGCAGGGTACAATGAGCAGTTCTTC
CASSAGYNEQFF
>NA|few|TRBJ2-4|TRBV10-2
TGCGCCAGCAGTGGCTCCGCTTCTAGTCTAGGAGAGTACTTC
CASSGSASSLGEYF
>NA|few|TRBJ1-2|TRBV15
TGTGCCACCAGCAGGGGGACGGTGGAATCCTACACCTTC
CATSRGTVESYTF
>NA|few|TRBJ2-1|TRBV6-6
TGTGCCAGCATCGGAAACAATGAGCAGTTCTTC
CASIGNNEQFF
>NA|NA|TRBJ2-1|TRBV6-5
TGTGCCAGCAGTTCCATACAGGGCGGCAATGAGCAGTTCTTC
CASSSIQGGNEQFF
>TRBD1|NA|TRBJ2-7|TRBV11-2
TGTGCCAGCAGCTTCAGTGACAGGGGGTACGAGCAGTACTTC
CASSFSDRGYEQYF
>NA|NA|TRBJ1-5|TRBV5-6
TGTGCCAGCAGCTTGGGGCTCGGTAAGCCCCAGCATTTT
CASSLGLGKPQHF
>NA|few|TRBJ2-1|TRBV29-1
TGCAGCGTCCGTTACCTCCTGGGAGCAGAGCAGTTCTTC
CSVRYLLGAEQFF
>TRBD1|few|TRBJ1-4|TRBV7-9
TGTGCCAGCAGCTTAACAGGGGGCGGTGAAAAACTGTTTTTT
CASSLTGGGEKLFF
>NA|few|TRBJ2-3|TRBV5-1
TGCGCCAGCAGCTCGGACAGCACAGATACGCAGTATTTT
CASSSDSTDTQYF
>NA|NA|TRBJ2-1|TRBV4-1
TGCGCCAGCAGCCAAGAATTAAGGGCTAACCTCTATGAGCAGTTCTTC
CASSQELRANLYEQFF
>TRBD2|NA|TRBJ2-1|TRBV28
TGTGCCAGCAGTTTCCTGACTAGCGGTTCCTACAATGAGCAGTTCTTC
CASSFLTSGSYNEQFF
>NA|few|TRBJ1-5|TRBV19
TGTGCCAGTAGGACTAGCAATCAGCCCCAGCATTTT
CASRTSNQPQHF
>NA|NA|TRBJ2-4|TRBV20-1
TGCAGTGCGGGGCGTGAAGGCATTCAGTACTTC
CSAGREGIQYF
>TRBD1|few|TRBJ2-7|TRBV6-5
TGTGCCAGCAGCTCCGGGACAGGGGGGTACGAGCAGTACTTC
CASSSGTGGYEQYF
>NA|NA|TRBJ2-1|TRBV19
TGTGCCAGTAGTTTTGCGGGTACCTACAATGAGCAGTTCTTC
CASSFAGTYNEQFF
>NA|NA|TRBJ2-5|TRBV18
TGTGCCAGCTCACCACGCGGCAGCCAAGAGACCCAGTACTTC
CASSPRGSQETQYF
>NA|few|TRBJ2-2|TRBV13
TGTGCCAGCAAACCTCGAGACGAATCGAACACCGGGGAGCTGTTTTTT
CASKPRDESNTGELFF
>TRBD2|NA|TRBJ2-3|TRBV4-3
TGCGCCAGCAGCCTTGGGACTAGCGGGACCTATCCGGATACGCAGTATTTT
CASSLGTSGTYPDTQYF
>TRBD1|NA|TRBJ1-1|TRBV18
TGTGCCAGCTCGACAGGGTTGGACACTGAAGCTTTCTTT
CASSTGLDTEAFF
>TRBD1|NA|TRBJ1-3|TRBV27
TGTGCCAGCAGGGGACAGGGGGCCAACACCATATATTTT
CASRGQGANTIYF
>NA|NA|TRBJ1-1|TRBV4-1
TGCGCCAGCAGCCACCGGGGCCTCTCTCAGACTGAAGCTTTCTTT
CASSHRGLSQTEAFF
>NA|few|TRBJ1-4|TRBV10-3
TGTGCCACCCGACAGTCAACTAATGAAAAACTGTTTTTT
CATRQSTNEKLFF
>NA|NA|TRBJ2-3|TRBV5-4
TGTGCCAGCAGCTTGCAGGGTAGCGGAAGGGATACGCAGTATTTT
CASSLQGSGRDTQYF
>TRBD1|NA|TRBJ2-1|TRBV28
TGTGCCAGCAGTTTATGGTCCCGGGACAGGGGAAGCAATGAGCAGTTCTTC
CASSLWSRDRGSNEQFF
>NA|NA|TRBJ1-1|TRBV4-1
TGCGCCAGCAGCCAAGCCCCGGGACACACGAACACTGAAGCTTTCTTT
CASSQAPGHTNTEAFF
>TRBD2|few|TRBJ2-3|TRBV2
TGTGCCAGCAGTGAAGGAGAAGCGGGAGGTAGCACAGATACGCAGTATTTT
CASSEGEAGGSTDTQYF
>TRBD1|NA|TRBJ2-1|TRBV4-2
TGTGCCAGCAGCTTCCGGGACAGGGGTAATGAGCAGTTCTTC
CASSFRDRGNEQFF
>NA|NA|TRBJ2-1|TRBV11-2
TGTGCCAGCAGCTTAGCTAGCTCCTACAATGAGCAGTTCTTC
CASSLASSYNEQFF
>TRBD2|NA|TRBJ2-1|TRBV19
TGTGCCAGTACTCCCAGCCCTACTAGCGGGAGGGTTGGCCCCTACAATGAGCAGTTCTTC
CASTPSPTSGRVGPYNEQFF